This note documents a single T cell receptor (beta chain) sequence. Germline CDR1 and CDR2: MNHNY and SVGAGI (reference sequence). V lost 6 bases to trimming and J lost 1 base, with 12 bases between them. The CDR3 extends over 14 amino acids. The repertoire was sequenced with immunoSEQ multiplex PCR; TCRdb's copy has only in-frame clones and lacks some. The data hold about 40,000 clones, with roughly 83% observed a single time. This entry comes from a study of blood T cell repertoires in COVID-19. Study-level background: COVID-19 samples from acute and convalescent phases originated in the United States, Italy and Spain. In each case, the material was cDNA or gDNA derived from T cells, B-cell-depleted T cells, or PBMCs.

This chain connects TRBV6-6 to TRBJ1-2; D is unresolved. The material sequenced was peripheral blood. The receptor's source is a woman in her sixties with acute or convalescent COVID-19. The CDR3 region is CASREQEINYGYTF. In DNA form, the CDR3 reads TGTGCCAGCAGGGAGCAAGAAATTAACTATGGCTACACCTTC.